This entry lists 31 T cell receptor beta chains sequenced from one sample in a study of spatial heterogeneity in lung cancer. These receptors have no known antigen. The study's findings and limits: Tracking of tumor mutation counts was seen in expanded intratumoral alpha and beta TCR counts.

One entry per CDR3 protein, called by TCRdb with MiXCR from the 5' RACE reads. Here the sample spans some 10,000 distinct CDR3 sequences, approximately 10% being singletons. Time point in this sample: sample taken at primary tumor resection. The material sequenced was lung tumor tissue, taken at surgery. The receptors were sampled from a female donor with early-stage non-small cell lung cancer.

This clonotype was seen ten or more times. The rearrangement joins TRBV11-2 to TRBJ2-3; a possible D gene is TRBD2 (5 bases). This CDR3 spans 14 amino acids. Germline V gene data show CDR1 as SGHAT and CDR2 as FQNNGV. The V end lost 8 bases, the J end lost 2 bases, and 14 bases lay between the germline ends. The CDR3 DNA is TGTGCCAGCTGGAGGCCCGGGCCCACAGATACGCAGTATTTT. Its translation is CASWRPGPTDTQYF.

This clonotype was detected ten times or more. A much larger clone lies one base from this, so it may be a read error. The chain couples TRBV20-1 to TRBJ1-2; tentatively, D is TRBD1 (5 bases). Germline values: CDR1 DFQATT, CDR2 SNEGSKA (reference sequence). Trimming cost V 0 bases and J 4 bases, with 12 bases left between them. The CDR3 totals 14 residues. The CDR3 coding sequence is TGCAGTGCTAGAGAATGGTTGGGGGGCTATGGCTACACCTTC. It is translated as CSAREWLGGYGYTF.

In this sample, this clonotype is medium-sized. This chain connects TRBV3-1 to TRBJ2-7; TRBD1 aligns across 7 bases. The CDR3 extends over 13 amino acids. CDR1 is LGHDT, CDR2 YNNKEL, per germline (reference sequence). The ends lost 7 bases at V and 4 bases at J; junction bases unmatched: 7. CDR3 sequence (DNA): TGTGCCAGCATTAGGGGGCGACGGTACGAGCAGTACTTC. As protein: CASIRGRRYEQYF.

This clonotype was picked up a small number of times. The V and J genes are TRBV7-6 and TRBJ2-1; 7 bases fit TRBD2. CDR3 length: 15 residues. CDR1 and CDR2 (germline): SGHVS, FNYEAQ. V shed 2 bases, J shed 7 bases, and the junction held 8 bases outside the gene matches. The CDR3 sequence is CASSLKAGVKNEQFF. The DNA of the CDR3 is TGTGCCAGCAGCTTAAAGGCGGGAGTAAAGAATGAGCAGTTCTTC.

In this sample, this clonotype turned up many times. The chain combines TRBV7-9 with TRBJ2-3, with D possibly matching TRBD2 (5 bases). Germline CDR1 reads SEHNR; CDR2 reads FQNEAQ (reference sequence). Trimming shortened V by 3 bases and J by 4 bases, and 8 bases separated the two germline ends. This CDR3 contains 13 residues. CDR3 sequence: CASSFRGSDTQYF. CDR3 bases: TGTGCCAGCAGCTTTCGCGGGTCAGATACGCAGTATTTT. Drawing the rest from reference TRBV7-9 and TRBJ2-3, the complete variable domain is DTGVSQNPRHKITKRGQNVTFRCDPISEHNRLYWYRQTLGQGPEFLTYFQNEAQLEKSRLLSDRFSAERPKGSFSTLEIQRTEQGDSAMYLCASSFRGSDTQYFGPGTRLTVL.

This clonotype is medium-sized (0.01 to 0.1%) within its sample. The gene calls are TRBV7-2 and TRBJ1-1; D possibly corresponds to TRBD1 (6 bases). This CDR3 has 14 residues. The V gene lost 3 bases and the J gene lost 4 bases, with 12 bases spanning the gap. The germline V gene encodes CDR1 SGHTA and CDR2 FQGNSA. Here the CDR3 reads CASSLFGGGTEAFF. DNA of the CDR3: TGTGCCAGCAGCTTGTTCGGAGGGGGCACTGAAGCTTTCTTT.

The J gene is TRBJ1-1, the V gene TRBV18; D remains ambiguous. Looked up from germline, CDR1 is KGHSH and CDR2 is LQKENI. The CDR3 is made up of 14 amino acids. Trimming pared 4 bases from V and 1 base from J, leaving 10 bases between. CDR3 loop: CASSLNVPNTEAFF. The CDR3 region has the DNA TGTGCCAGCTCACTAAACGTGCCGAACACTGAAGCTTTCTTT.

This clonotype was found a few times. The gene calls are TRBV4-3 and TRBJ1-1, with D possibly TRBD1 on 5 matching bases. The germline gives CDR1 LGHNA, CDR2 YSLEER. This CDR3 region has 13 residues. With 3 bases removed from V and 10 bases from J, the gap between germline ends came to 15 bases. The DNA of the CDR3 is TGCGCCAGCAGCCATTCCCCAGGGACGGTAGCTTTCTTT. Translated: CASSHSPGTVAFF.

V gene TRBV7-9 combines with J gene TRBJ2-7; D remains ambiguous. V was cut by 3 bases and J by 11 bases, with 14 bases left in between. The CDR3 has 12 amino acids. Germline CDR1 is SEHNR and CDR2 is FQNEAQ (reference sequence). The CDR3 sequence is CASSFNGGGEYF. The CDR3 coding sequence is TGTGCCAGCAGCTTCAATGGCGGTGGCGAGTACTTC.

This clonotype is medium-sized within its sample. The chain links TRBV20-1 to TRBJ1-5, with 7 bases lining up with TRBD1. Trimming at V came to 6 bases and at J to 5 bases, leaving 10 bases not matched to a gene. Germline V lookup: CDR1 DFQATT, CDR2 SNEGSKA (reference sequence). The CDR3 totals 14 residues. This CDR3 reads CSANLPGGDQPQHF. CDR3 in DNA: TGCAGTGCAAATCTCCCAGGGGGGGATCAGCCCCAGCATTTT.

This clonotype has ten or more counts. The genes are TRBV9 and TRBJ2-1, with D unclear. The CDR3 is 15 amino acids. Germline CDR1 SGDLS, CDR2 YYNGEE. Trimming took 0 bases from V and 0 from J, leaving 7 bases between them. The CDR3 DNA reads as TGTGCCAGCAGCGTAGACAGTAGCTCCTACAATGAGCAGTTCTTC. This encodes CASSVDSSSYNEQFF. The full variable domain, with the rest looked up from reference TRBV9 and TRBJ2-1, is DSGVTQTPKHLITATGQRVTLRCSPRSGDLSVYWYQQSLDQGLQFLIQYYNGEERAKGNILERFSAQQFPDLHSELNLSSLELGDSALYFCASSVDSSSYNEQFFGPGTRLTVL.

This clonotype occurred many times. The chain employs TRBV7-2 and TRBJ2-2; 7 bases match TRBD1. V shed 2 bases and J 3 bases; nucleotides not matched to a gene: 6. The CDR3 consists of 16 residues. CDR1 and CDR2 from the germline V gene are SGHTA and FQGNSA. In DNA, the CDR3 is TGTGCCAGCAGCTTAACCAGGACAGGTCACACCGGGGAGCTGTTTTTT. This gives the protein CASSLTRTGHTGELFF.

This chain links TRBV20-1 with TRBJ2-7; D unresolved. The germline V gene encodes CDR1 DFQATT and CDR2 SNEGSKA (reference sequence). CDR3 size: 13 residues. Trimming took 3 bases from V and 3 from J, leaving 12 bases between them. CDR3 residues: CSASLPPVYEQYF. DNA for the CDR3: TGCAGTGCTAGCCTCCCGCCTGTCTACGAGCAGTACTTC.

This clonotype came up a few times. V and J are TRBV7-9 and TRBJ2-1; possibly TRBD2 for D (5 bases). V lost 4 bases and J lost 5, with 15 bases in between. The germline V gene encodes CDR1 SEHNR and CDR2 FQNEAQ (reference sequence). The CDR3 has 15 residues. The CDR3 DNA is TGTGCCAGCAGCTCCCCGGAGGCGACCCACAATGAGCAGTTCTTC. This translates into CASSSPEATHNEQFF.

This clonotype was seen more than once but under ten times. The chain carries TRBV20-1 and TRBJ1-2; 7 bases map to TRBD1. CDR3 length equals 12 residues. V shed 4 bases and J 7 bases; nucleotides not matched to a gene: 6. Germline values: CDR1 DFQATT, CDR2 SNEGSKA (reference sequence). Here the CDR3 reads CSANTGVFGYTF. Written as DNA, the CDR3 is TGCAGTGCTAACACAGGGGTATTTGGCTACACCTTC.

This clonotype is medium-sized within its sample. The gene calls are TRBV2 and TRBJ2-1; 7 bases align to TRBD2. The CDR3 is 15 amino acids. CDR1 is SNHLY, CDR2 FYNNEI, per germline. V lost 3 bases and J lost 9; bases outside the gene matches: 11. The CDR3 DNA reads TGTGCCAGCAGTGAGACTAGCCTACCCGCGGGTGAGCAGTTCTTC. Translated: CASSETSLPAGEQFF. The complete variable domain, with remaining parts taken from reference TRBV2 and TRBJ2-1, reads EPEVTQTPSHQVTQMGQEVILRCVPISNHLYFYWYRQILGQKVEFLVSFYNNEISEKSEIFDDQFSVERPDGSNFTLKIRSTKLEDSAMYFCASSETSLPAGEQFFGPGTRLTVL.

The genes are TRBV7-3 and TRBJ1-6, with D unresolved. Trimming took 5 bases from V and 0 from J, leaving 11 bases between them. The germline CDR1 and CDR2 sequences are SGHTA and FQGTGA. CDR3 length: 16 amino acids. The CDR3 here is CASSPTFSSYNSPLHF. The CDR3 DNA reads TGTGCCAGCAGCCCTACTTTTAGCTCCTATAATTCACCCCTCCACTTT.

This clonotype occurred many times. The rearrangement uses TRBV12-3 or TRBV12-4 and TRBJ2-3; no reliable D call. There are 12 residues in the CDR3. The V gene lost 5 bases and the J gene lost 2 bases, with 5 bases spanning the gap. For the CDR3, the DNA is TGTGCCAGCAGTGGTTCCACAGATACGCAGTATTTT. Residues: CASSGSTDTQYF.

In its sample, this clonotype was seen many times. The chain employs TRBV20-1 and TRBJ2-7, with 10 bases aligning to TRBD2. The CDR3 is made up of 16 amino acids. CDR1 DFQATT and CDR2 SNEGSKA come from the germline V gene (reference sequence). After removal of 4 bases from V and 4 bases from J, the junction contained 13 bases not matched to a gene. CDR3 in amino acids: CSATQGGTSGKYEQYF. The CDR3 coding sequence is TGCAGTGCTACTCAAGGTGGCACTAGCGGGAAATACGAGCAGTACTTC.

The table lists this clonotype with many counts. The genes are TRBV28 and TRBJ1-1; D is ambiguous. The CDR3 runs 11 residues. The V gene lost 5 bases and the J gene lost 9 bases, with 10 bases spanning the gap. CDR1 MDHEN and CDR2 SYDVKM come from the germline V gene. The CDR3 DNA is TGTGCCAGCAGTATGGGCAGACAAGCTTTCTTT. Translating gives CASSMGRQAFF.

Many counts were recorded for this clonotype. The chain is built from TRBV6-6 and TRBJ2-5; TRBD1 agrees at 7 bases. CDR3 length: 15 residues. The junction had 9 bases not matched to a gene; V was cut back by 4 bases and J by 4 bases. In germline, CDR1 is MNHNY, CDR2 SVGAGI (reference sequence). The CDR3 spells CASSLQGEIGETQYF. CDR3 DNA: TGTGCCAGCAGTTTGCAGGGGGAGATTGGAGAGACCCAGTACTTC.

This clonotype showed up just a few times. The chain combines TRBV28 with TRBJ1-5, with TRBD1 identical over 9 bases. The CDR3 is 15 amino acids. The V gene's germline CDR1 is MDHEN and CDR2 SYDVKM. The junction had 7 bases not matched to a gene; V was cut back by 6 bases and J by 4 bases. As DNA, the CDR3 is TGTGCCAGCAGCCGTACAGGGGGCAGAAATCAGCCCCAGCATTTT. Translation gives CASSRTGGRNQPQHF. The full variable domain, in which reference TRBV28 and TRBJ1-5 provide the parts outside the CDR3, is DVKVTQSSRYLVKRTGEKVFLECVQDMDHENMFWYRQDPGLGLRLIYFSYDVKMKEKGDIPEGYSVSREKKERFSLILESASTNQTSMYLCASSRTGGRNQPQHFGDGTRLSIL.

This clonotype was observed at least ten times. The J gene is TRBJ2-2, the V gene TRBV24-1; 9 nucleotides align to TRBD1. The CDR3 is 13 amino acids. V lost 9 bases and J lost 6; bases outside the gene matches: 4. The germline gives CDR1 KGHDR, CDR2 SFDVKD. The DNA for the CDR3 is TGTGCCACCGCCGGGACAGGGTCCGGGGAGCTGTTTTTT. Translating it yields CATAGTGSGELFF.

Comment on this clonotype: One base away lies a much larger clone, so this may be a sequencing read error. V usage is TRBV6-1 and J usage is TRBJ1-1; TRBD1 is a possible D gene (5 bases). V was pared by 11 bases and J by 6 bases, with 16 bases between. The CDR3 is made up of 12 amino acids. CDR1 is MNHNS, CDR2 SASEGT, per germline. In DNA, the CDR3 is TGTGCCGGCAATACACCGACAGCTGAAGCTTTCTTT. Translated, it gives CAGNTPTAEAFF.

This clonotype qualifies as medium-sized. The genes are TRBV20-1 and TRBJ2-1, with 10 bases aligning to TRBD2. From germline, CDR1 is DFQATT and CDR2 SNEGSKA (reference sequence). V shed 5 bases and J 8 bases; nucleotides not matched to a gene: 9. This CDR3 comprises 14 residues. This CDR3 is CSALAGGNIDEQFF. The CDR3 nucleotides are TGCAGTGCTTTAGCGGGAGGAAACATCGATGAGCAGTTCTTC.

This rearrangement joins TRBV20-1 to TRBJ1-1, with 7 bases aligning to TRBD1. The CDR3 loop spans 12 amino acids. Germline values: CDR1 DFQATT, CDR2 SNEGSKA (reference sequence). V was clipped by 4 bases and J by 8 bases; unmatched bases: 7. The CDR3 DNA reads TGCAGTGCTACAAATCCGGGACAGGAAGCTTTCTTT. It codes for CSATNPGQEAFF.

This clonotype has a count of ten or more. The chain has TRBV10-3 and TRBJ1-2; 11 bases agree with TRBD1. CDR1 and CDR2 from the germline V gene are ENHRY and SYGVKD. The CDR3 loop spans 14 amino acids. V lost 4 bases to trimming and J lost 8 bases; unmatched junction nucleotides: 6. This chain's CDR3 is CAISGGQGAKGYTF. CDR3 DNA: TGTGCCATCAGTGGAGGACAGGGGGCGAAAGGCTACACCTTC.

By frequency in the sample, this clonotype is medium-sized (0.01 to 0.1%). The CDR3 region has the DNA TGTGCCAGCAGCTTGGCTAGCGGGGACTACAATGAGCAGTTCTTC. It yields the protein CASSLASGDYNEQFF. The V and J genes are TRBV7-2 and TRBJ2-1, with TRBD2 matching over 9 bases. The CDR3 sequence is 15 residues long. Germline V gene lookup returns CDR1 SGHTA and CDR2 FQGNSA. The trim removed 3 bases at V and 3 bases at J, leaving 3 bases unmatched.

This clonotype occurred many times. This chain uses TRBV20-1 with TRBJ2-3, with D perhaps TRBD1 or TRBD2 (5 bases each). The V gene's germline CDR1 is DFQATT and CDR2 SNEGSKA (reference sequence). This CDR3 is built from 12 residues. V lost 5 bases to trimming and J lost 7 bases, with 13 bases between them. The CDR3 DNA sequence: TGCAGTGCTGGACCCGGGGCAAATACGCAGTATTTT. Translation gives CSAGPGANTQYF.

The V call is TRBV5-4, the J call TRBJ1-1; 8 bases agree with TRBD1. The CDR3 spans 15 residues. Germline CDR1 and CDR2: SGHNT and YYREEE (reference sequence). The junction had 9 bases not matched to a gene; V was cut back by 4 bases and J by 4 bases. This chain's CDR3 is CASSASQGAGTEAFF. The CDR3 DNA reads as TGTGCCAGCAGCGCGAGCCAGGGGGCGGGCACTGAAGCTTTCTTT.

Within the sample, this clonotype is medium-sized. The V and J genes are TRBV7-9 and TRBJ1-2; 8 bases align to TRBD1. Germline CDR1 reads SEHNR; CDR2 reads FQNEAQ (reference sequence). This CDR3 is 15 amino acids long. After removal of 5 bases from V and 2 bases from J, the junction contained 7 bases not matched to a gene. The CDR3 loop is CASSPRTGMNYGYTF. CDR3 nucleotide sequence: TGTGCCAGCAGCCCCCGGACAGGGATGAACTATGGCTACACCTTC.